These T cell receptor beta chains were read from a single sample in a study of T cells in localized non-small cell lung cancer. Sequencing was performed with immunoSEQ multiplex PCR; in TCRdb, only in-frame clones are kept and a portion is missing. Among around 100,000 clones listed, over 80% were seen once. The sequences come from peripheral blood, collected before any cancer treatment. The receptors originated from a man aged 40 to 69 with stage I squamous cell lung carcinoma. Both conserved end residues are part of each CDR3. Each record gives: D gene, V gene, J gene, clone size, CDR3 protein, CDR3 DNA. The D gene is left open where the match is weak. The listing skips clone size in some rows; elsewhere it reads once, few, many or a size class.

>NA|TRBV7-2|TRBJ1-2|NA
CASSPGQNYGYTF
TGTGCCAGCAGCCCCGGACAGAACTATGGCTACACCTTC
>TRBD1|TRBV9|TRBJ2-2|NA
CASTRQGKTGELFF
TGTGCCAGCACACGACAGGGCAAAACCGGGGAGCTGTTTTTT
>NA|TRBV27|TRBJ2-7|NA
CASSASWGLTREQYF
TGTGCCAGCAGTGCCTCCTGGGGACTGACACGCGAGCAGTACTTC
>TRBD1|TRBV2|TRBJ1-2|few
CASSFDRGLGNYGYTF
TGTGCCAGCAGTTTCGACAGGGGGCTAGGGAACTATGGCTACACCTTC
>TRBD2|TRBV9|TRBJ2-3|NA
CASSVRLAASTDTQYF
TGTGCCAGCAGCGTTAGACTAGCGGCTAGCACAGATACGCAGTATTTT
>NA|TRBV2|TRBJ1-5|once
CASTFNTGGNQPQHF
TGTGCCAGCACCTTCAACACGGGGGGCAATCAGCCCCAGCATTTT
>TRBD1|TRBV19|TRBJ2-2|NA
CASSTPGTGGGELFF
TGTGCCAGTAGTACTCCCGGGACAGGGGGCGGGGAGCTGTTTTTT
>NA|TRBV25-1|TRBJ2-5|NA
CASSGGLGPQETQYF
TGTGCCAGCAGTGGCGGTTTGGGGCCACAAGAGACCCAGTACTTC
>TRBD2|TRBV6-4|TRBJ2-2|once
CASSPSAGFTGELFF
TGTGCCAGCAGCCCGTCAGCGGGGTTCACCGGGGAGCTGTTTTTT
>TRBD1|TRBV7-2|TRBJ2-7|NA
CASSSRLGQGSGEQYF
TGTGCCAGCAGCTCCCGACTCGGACAGGGCTCGGGCGAGCAGTACTTC
>NA|TRBV5-1|TRBJ2-1|NA
CASSLASSSAASEQFF
TGCGCCAGCAGCTTGGCTTCCTCGTCCGCCGCGAGTGAGCAGTTCTTC
>NA|TRBV19|TRBJ1-2|NA
CASSIERMRGYTF
TGTGCCAGTAGTATAGAGAGGATGCGAGGCTACACCTTC
>NA|TRBV28|TRBJ1-6|NA
CASSSGALGNSPLHF
TGTGCCAGCAGTAGCGGGGCCCTAGGTAATTCACCCCTCCACTTT
>TRBD2|TRBV5-1|TRBJ2-7|NA
CASSSFTGTSGGEQYF
TGCGCCAGCAGCTCCTTTACCGGGACTAGCGGAGGGGAGCAGTACTTC
>NA|TRBV14|TRBJ2-1|NA
CASSRRVGQVGNNEQFF
TGTGCCAGCAGCCGGCGGGTCGGGCAAGTAGGGAACAATGAGCAGTTCTTC
>TRBD1|TRBV19|TRBJ1-2|NA
CASSISQGVNYGYTF
TGTGCCAGTAGTATTTCGCAGGGGGTCAACTATGGCTACACCTTC
>NA|TRBV5-1|TRBJ1-2|NA
CASRLSGDGYGYTF
TGCGCCAGCAGGTTATCAGGGGACGGCTATGGCTACACCTTC
>TRBD2|TRBV5-5|TRBJ2-7|NA
CASRRTSGGPYEQYF
TGTGCCAGCAGGCGAACTAGCGGGGGGCCCTACGAGCAGTACTTC
>TRBD2|TRBV2|TRBJ2-1|NA
CASCTGTSGYNEQFF
TGTGCCAGCTGCACCGGGACTAGCGGGTACAATGAGCAGTTCTTC
>TRBD1|TRBV28|TRBJ2-1|NA
CASSPGQAYNEQFF
TGTGCCAGCAGCCCGGGACAGGCGTACAATGAGCAGTTCTTC
>NA|TRBV5-8|TRBJ1-1|NA
CASSPLGKEGTEAFF
TGTGCCAGCAGCCCGCTCGGGAAAGAGGGCACTGAAGCTTTCTTT
>NA|TRBV5-6|TRBJ2-1|NA
CASSLPGTGIYNEQFF
TGTGCCAGCAGCTTACCGGGGACTGGAATCTACAATGAGCAGTTCTTC
>TRBD1|TRBV19|TRBJ1-5|NA
CASSSGQISNQPQHF
TGTGCCAGTAGTTCGGGACAGATAAGCAATCAGCCCCAGCATTTT
>NA|TRBV19|TRBJ1-2|NA
CASSMTAFEGYTF
TGTGCCAGTAGTATGACAGCATTTGAGGGCTACACCTTC
>NA|TRBV10-3|TRBJ2-7|few
CAISDLGGSSYEQYF
TGTGCCATCAGTGACCTAGGGGGAAGCTCCTACGAGCAGTACTTC
>NA|TRBV5-1|TRBJ1-1|NA
CASSERDRANTEAFF
TGCGCCAGCTCCGAAAGAGACAGAGCGAACACTGAAGCTTTCTTT
>NA|TRBV7-2|TRBJ1-5|NA
CASSTRAGNQPQHF
TGTGCCAGCAGCACAAGGGCAGGGAATCAGCCCCAGCATTTT